This entry lists 23 T cell receptor beta chains sequenced from one sample in a study of cytomegalovirus exposure and HLA in healthy donors. 60 Vbeta and 13 Jbeta primers were used in PCR. Libraries were prepared by immunoSEQ multiplex PCR; TCRdb keeps only in-frame clonotypes and omits some of them. The table records 130,000 to 150,000 clones, roughly 78% of them present only once. The sequencing sample was made of PBMCs. Receptors originate from a man aged 40-50 years in good health and CMV-seropositive.

The chain recombines TRBV19 with TRBJ1-2; 9 bases fit TRBD1. From germline, CDR1 is LNHDA and CDR2 SQIVND (reference sequence). CDR3 size: 17 residues. Trimming removed 5 bases from V and 4 bases from J; junction bases left unmatched: 14. CDR3 in amino acids: CASSQTGTGLFIYGYTF. As DNA, the CDR3 is TGTGCCAGTAGTCAAACCGGGACAGGGCTTTTCATCTATGGCTACACCTTC.

The V and J genes are TRBV7-2 and TRBJ2-7; D is undetermined. The CDR3 runs to 11 residues. CDR1 and CDR2 from the germline V gene are SGHTA and FQGNSA. V lost 3 bases and J lost 7, with 7 bases in between. The CDR3 coding sequence is TGTGCCAGCAGCTTGGCAGAAGAGCAGTACTTC. It encodes CASSLAEEQYF.

In its sample, this clone was seen a few times. The CDR3 protein is CASTSTSGASYEQYF. The CDR3 DNA is TGTGCCAGCACCTCCACTAGCGGGGCTTCCTACGAGCAGTACTTC. The V call is TRBV6-5, the J call TRBJ2-7, with 10 bases fitting TRBD2. The CDR3 length is 15 residues. Germline loops: CDR1 MNHEY, CDR2 SVGAGI. The ends lost 7 bases at V and 1 base at J; junction bases unmatched: 7.

In this sample, this clone turned up many times. The chain is built from TRBV4-2 and TRBJ2-7; D is unresolved. V lost 1 base and J 3 bases, leaving 19 bases between the germline ends. CDR1 LGHNA and CDR2 YNFKEQ come from the germline V gene. The CDR3 is 17 amino acids. The CDR3 bases are TGTGCCAGCAGCCAAGTGGAGTCGGGTCAGAGTGTCTACGAGCAGTACTTC. Translated: CASSQVESGQSVYEQYF.

V gene TRBV27 combines with J gene TRBJ2-2; D is possibly TRBD1 (6 bases). Germline V gives CDR1 MNHEY, CDR2 SMNVEV (reference sequence). The CDR3 runs 16 residues. Trimming removed 3 bases from V and 3 bases from J, with 14 bases in between. The chain's CDR3 is CASSFSGESYTGELFF. Here the CDR3 DNA reads TGTGCCAGCAGTTTTTCAGGGGAGTCATACACCGGGGAGCTGTTTTTT.

The chain has TRBV11-2 and TRBJ2-1; weak D call: TRBD2 (6 bases). The length of the CDR3 is 16 residues. V lost 2 bases, J lost 4 bases, and 15 bases lay in between. Per germline, CDR1 SGHAT and CDR2 FQNNGV. CDR3 coding DNA: TGTGCCAGCAGCTTAAAAGCGGGCCTCATATACAATGAGCAGTTCTTC. This translates into CASSLKAGLIYNEQFF.

This clone was detected once. The rearrangement uses TRBV19 and TRBJ1-6; 9 bases line up with TRBD1. The J segment lost 10 bases and the V segment lost 7 bases, leaving 5 bases of the junction unmatched. The CDR3 is made up of 13 amino acids. Looked up from germline, CDR1 is LNHDA and CDR2 is SQIVND (reference sequence). In nucleotides, the CDR3 is TGTGCCAGTAAATGGACAGGGGACTCACCCCTCCACTTT. It encodes CASKWTGDSPLHF.

V and J are TRBV6-1 and TRBJ1-1; D might be TRBD1 (6 bases). Trimming left V 5 bases short and J 0 bases short, with 10 bases between. The germline CDR1 and CDR2 sequences are MNHNS and SASEGT. The CDR3 extends over 14 amino acids. The CDR3 DNA is TGTGCCAGCAGTTCCAGGGGCGTGAACACTGAAGCTTTCTTT. Residues: CASSSRGVNTEAFF.

The count of this clone is one. V gene TRBV28 combines with J gene TRBJ2-7, with 8 bases aligning to TRBD1. V dropped 5 bases and J dropped 2; count of bases not matched to a gene: 2. Germline V lookup: CDR1 MDHEN, CDR2 SYDVKM. The CDR3 spans 13 residues. CDR3 region: CASSPTGAYEQYF. The CDR3, as DNA: TGTGCCAGCAGTCCGACAGGGGCCTACGAGCAGTACTTC.

This clone occurred once. The chain employs TRBV19 and TRBJ1-2; D might be TRBD1 (6 bases). The V gene lost 4 bases and the J gene lost 6 bases, with 12 bases spanning the gap. The germline CDR1 and CDR2 sequences are LNHDA and SQIVND (reference sequence). The CDR3 has 13 amino acids. The CDR3 region has the DNA TGTGCCAGTAGTAGAGGGGGATTGGATGGCTACACCTTC. This translates into CASSRGGLDGYTF. Filled out from reference TRBV19 and TRBJ1-2, the complete variable domain reads DGGITQSPKYLFRKEGQNVTLSCEQNLNHDAMYWYRQDPGQGLRLIYYSQIVNDFQKGDIAEGYSVSREKKESFPLTVTSAQKNPTAFYLCASSRGGLDGYTFGSGTRLTVV.

This chain connects TRBV18 to TRBJ2-3, with TRBD1 matching over 7 bases. The germline gives CDR1 KGHSH, CDR2 LQKENI. V lost 6 bases, J lost 0 bases, and 18 bases stayed unmatched. The CDR3 is 19 amino acids. Here the CDR3 reads CASSLLVPGTEISTDTQYF. The CDR3 DNA sequence: TGTGCCAGCTCCCTCCTAGTCCCCGGGACAGAGATTAGCACAGATACGCAGTATTTT.

The V gene is TRBV6-6, the J gene TRBJ2-2; D possibly corresponds to TRBD2 (5 bases). The V gene lost 8 bases and the J gene lost 13 bases, with 17 bases spanning the gap. The CDR3 loop spans 12 amino acids. The germline gives CDR1 MNHNY, CDR2 SVGAGI (reference sequence). DNA of the CDR3: TGTGCCAGCGGACCGGACTTTTTCTCGCTGTTTTTT. Its translation: CASGPDFFSLFF.

This clone was seen only once. The chain has TRBV18 and TRBJ2-3, with 12 nucleotides matching TRBD2. V shed 3 bases and J 5 bases; nucleotides not matched to a gene: 6. Germline V gene data show CDR1 as KGHSH and CDR2 as LQKENI. The CDR3 runs to 16 residues. The CDR3 nucleotides read TGTGCCAGCTCACCGACCCTAGCGGGAGGGGGAGATACGCAGTATTTT. Protein product: CASSPTLAGGGDTQYF.

The chain employs TRBV7-8 and TRBJ2-7; 14 bases line up with TRBD2. The CDR3 is 18 amino acids. After removal of 4 bases from V and 0 bases from J, the junction contained 8 bases not matched to a gene. Germline V gene lookup returns CDR1 SGHVS and CDR2 FQNEAQ. The CDR3 coding sequence is TGTGCCAGCAGCTCCTACGGACTAGCGGGAGGACACTCCTACGAGCAGTACTTC. Protein sequence: CASSSYGLAGGHSYEQYF.

This chain uses TRBV19 with TRBJ2-7, with TRBD1 matching 9 bases. V was clipped by 4 bases and J by 1 base; unmatched bases: 5. CDR1 and CDR2 from the germline V gene are LNHDA and SQIVND (reference sequence). This CDR3 region has 15 residues. CDR3 DNA: TGTGCCAGTAGTACGCAACAGGGGGCATCCTACGAGCAGTACTTC. Protein: CASSTQQGASYEQYF.

The rearrangement joins TRBV19 to TRBJ1-4; 10 bases line up with TRBD1. The CDR3 covers 14 residues. The germline gives CDR1 LNHDA, CDR2 SQIVND (reference sequence). V trimming: 6 bases; J trimming: 7 bases; junction bases outside the gene matches: 5. The CDR3 loop reads CASRTGQGSEKLFF. CDR3 bases: TGTGCCAGTAGAACGGGACAGGGGAGTGAAAAACTGTTTTTT.

CDR3 nucleotide sequence: TGTGCCAGCGGGGAGCAGGGACTCTCTGGAAACACCATATATTTT. It encodes CASGEQGLSGNTIYF. The V gene is TRBV2, the J gene TRBJ1-3; D perhaps matches TRBD1 (5 bases). The CDR3 length is 15 residues. Germline V gene sequence: CDR1 SNHLY, CDR2 FYNNEI. V was clipped by 8 bases and J by 0 bases, with 14 bases between them.

The chain joins TRBV7-2 to TRBJ1-4; D gene unclear. V was shortened by 3 bases and J by 5 bases, with 16 bases between the two germline ends. The germline V gene encodes CDR1 SGHTA and CDR2 FQGNSA. This CDR3 is 16 amino acids long. CDR3 sequence (DNA): TGTGCCAGCAGCTTGTGGCCTTTGACGGGGAATGAAAAACTGTTTTTT. Its translation: CASSLWPLTGNEKLFF. The whole variable domain, filled in from reference TRBV7-2 and TRBJ1-4, reads GAGVSQSPSNKVTEKGKDVELRCDPISGHTALYWYRQSLGQGLEFLIYFQGNSAPDKSGLPSDRFSAERTGGSVSTLTIQRTQQEDSAVYLCASSLWPLTGNEKLFFGSGTQLSVL.

The chain joins TRBV7-3 to TRBJ2-3; 12 positions agree with TRBD2. The trim removed 3 bases at V and 5 bases at J, leaving 6 bases unmatched. The CDR3 runs to 16 residues. The germline V gene encodes CDR1 SGHTA and CDR2 FQGTGA. CDR3 residues: CASSFSTSGGGDTQYF. The CDR3 DNA sequence: TGTGCCAGCAGCTTCTCGACTAGCGGGGGAGGAGATACGCAGTATTTT.

The rearrangement uses TRBV5-4 and TRBJ2-1, with TRBD1 as a possible D gene (6 bases). CDR3 length equals 13 residues. V was clipped by 5 bases and J by 3 bases, with 9 bases between them. Germline V gene data show CDR1 as SGHNT and CDR2 as YYREEE (reference sequence). The CDR3 sequence: CASRPDSYNEQFF. CDR3 DNA: TGTGCCAGCAGACCGGACAGCTACAATGAGCAGTTCTTC.

This clone showed up just once. V gene TRBV5-1 combines with J gene TRBJ2-3, with 10 nucleotides matching TRBD2. The CDR3 consists of 21 residues. The germline V gene has CDR1 SGHRS and CDR2 YFSETQ. Trimming took 0 bases from V and 0 from J; bases not matched to a gene: 16. The CDR3 DNA reads TGCGCCAGCAGCTTGGTAAGGACTAGCGGCGCAAGGACACCTAGCACAGATACGCAGTATTTT. It specifies CASSLVRTSGARTPSTDTQYF.

This chain uses TRBV7-2 with TRBJ1-1, with D possibly TRBD1 on 6 matching bases. CDR3 length equals 15 residues. V was shortened by 7 bases and J by 6 bases, with 21 bases between the two germline ends. Germline CDR1 SGHTA, CDR2 FQGNSA. In DNA, the CDR3 is TGTGCCAGCACCGCTTTAGGGGGGGGTAGGGCTGAAGCTTTCTTT. This encodes CASTALGGGRAEAFF.

The chain has TRBV2 and TRBJ2-1; weak D call: TRBD1 (5 bases). Trimming removed 6 bases from V and 7 bases from J, with 10 bases in between. Germline lookup yields CDR1 SNHLY and CDR2 FYNNEI. This CDR3 is built from 12 residues. The CDR3: CASSGTGNEQFF. For the CDR3, the DNA is TGTGCCAGCAGCGGTACAGGAAATGAGCAGTTCTTC.